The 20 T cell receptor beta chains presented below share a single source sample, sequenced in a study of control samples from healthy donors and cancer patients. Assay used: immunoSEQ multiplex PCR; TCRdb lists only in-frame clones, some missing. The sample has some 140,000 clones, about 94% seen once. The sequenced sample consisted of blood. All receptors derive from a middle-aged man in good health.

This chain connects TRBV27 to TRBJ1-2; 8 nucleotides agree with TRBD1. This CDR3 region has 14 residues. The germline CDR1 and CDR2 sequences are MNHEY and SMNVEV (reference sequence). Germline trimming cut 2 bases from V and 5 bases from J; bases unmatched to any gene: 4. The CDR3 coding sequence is TGTGCCAGCAGTTTAAGCCGACAGGGGTATGGCTACACCTTC. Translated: CASSLSRQGYGYTF.

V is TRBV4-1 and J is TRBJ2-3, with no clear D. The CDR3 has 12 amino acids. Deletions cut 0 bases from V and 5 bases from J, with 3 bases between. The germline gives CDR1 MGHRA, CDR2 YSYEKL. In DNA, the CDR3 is TGCGCCAGCAGCCAAGAGAGAGATACGCAGTATTTT. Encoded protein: CASSQERDTQYF.

The CDR3 is CATSRGGSGGRTSTDTQYF. CDR3 in DNA: TGTGCCACCAGCAGGGGGGGGAGCGGGGGTCGTACTAGCACAGATACGCAGTATTTT. The chain couples TRBV15 to TRBJ2-3; 8 nucleotides align to TRBD2. Per the germline V gene, CDR1 is LNHNV and CDR2 is YYDKDF (reference sequence). Trimming took 3 bases from V and 0 from J; bases not matched to a gene: 14. This CDR3 region has 19 residues. Full variable domain (remainder filled in from reference TRBV15 and TRBJ2-3): DAMVIQNPRYQVTQFGKPVTLSCSQTLNHNVMYWYQQKSSQAPKLLFHYYDKDFNNEADTPDNFQSRRPNTSFCFLDIRSPGLGDTAMYLCATSRGGSGGRTSTDTQYFGPGTRLTVL.

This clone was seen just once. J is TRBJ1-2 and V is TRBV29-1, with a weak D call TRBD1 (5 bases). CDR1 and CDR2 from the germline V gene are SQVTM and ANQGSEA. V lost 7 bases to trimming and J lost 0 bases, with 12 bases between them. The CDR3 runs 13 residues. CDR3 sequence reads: CSADSRANYGYTF. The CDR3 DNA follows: TGCAGCGCCGACAGTCGCGCTAACTATGGCTACACCTTC. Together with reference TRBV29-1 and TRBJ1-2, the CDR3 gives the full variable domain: SAVISQKPSRDICQRGTSLTIQCQVDSQVTMMFWYRQQPGQSLTLIATANQGSEATYESGFVIDKFPISRPNLTFSTLTVSNMSPEDSSIYLCSADSRANYGYTFGSGTRLTVV.

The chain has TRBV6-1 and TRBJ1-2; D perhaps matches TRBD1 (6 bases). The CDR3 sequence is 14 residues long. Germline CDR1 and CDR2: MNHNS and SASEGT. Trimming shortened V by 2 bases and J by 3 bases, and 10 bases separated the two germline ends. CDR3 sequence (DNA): TGTGCCAGCAGTGAAACCCAGGGGTACTATGGCTACACCTTC. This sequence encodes CASSETQGYYGYTF.

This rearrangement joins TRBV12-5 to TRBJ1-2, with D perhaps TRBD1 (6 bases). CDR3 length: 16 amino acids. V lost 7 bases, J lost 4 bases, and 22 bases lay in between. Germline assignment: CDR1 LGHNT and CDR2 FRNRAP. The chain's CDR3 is CASALLDSLRVYGYTF. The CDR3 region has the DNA TGTGCTAGTGCTCTACTGGACAGCCTTCGTGTCTATGGCTACACCTTC.

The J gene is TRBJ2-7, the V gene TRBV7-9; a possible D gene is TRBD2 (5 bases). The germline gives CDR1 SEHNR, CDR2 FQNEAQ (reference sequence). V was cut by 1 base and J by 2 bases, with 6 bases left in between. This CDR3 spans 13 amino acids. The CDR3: CASSLGTPYEQYF. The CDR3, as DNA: TGTGCCAGCAGCTTAGGGACTCCCTACGAGCAGTACTTC.

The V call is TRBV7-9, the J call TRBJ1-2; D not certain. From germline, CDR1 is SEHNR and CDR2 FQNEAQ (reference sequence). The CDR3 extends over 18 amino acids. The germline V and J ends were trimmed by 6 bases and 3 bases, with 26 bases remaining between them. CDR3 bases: TGTGCCAGCAGGCCTTCCCGGGCCTCGGCCATGCTCTACTATGGCTACACCTTC. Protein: CASRPSRASAMLYYGYTF.

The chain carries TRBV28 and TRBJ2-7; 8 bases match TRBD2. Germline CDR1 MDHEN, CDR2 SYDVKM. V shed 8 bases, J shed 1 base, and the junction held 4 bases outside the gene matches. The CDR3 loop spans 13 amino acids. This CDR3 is CASGGGQSYEQYF. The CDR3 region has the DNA TGTGCCAGCGGCGGGGGGCAGTCCTACGAGCAGTACTTC. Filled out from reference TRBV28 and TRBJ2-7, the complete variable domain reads DVKVTQSSRYLVKRTGEKVFLECVQDMDHENMFWYRQDPGLGLRLIYFSYDVKMKEKGDIPEGYSVSREKKERFSLILESASTNQTSMYLCASGGGQSYEQYFGPGTRLTVT.

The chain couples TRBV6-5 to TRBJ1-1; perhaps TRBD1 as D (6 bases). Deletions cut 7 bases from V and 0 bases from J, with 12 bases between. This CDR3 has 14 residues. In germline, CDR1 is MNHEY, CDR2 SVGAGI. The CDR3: CASTRGHMNTEAFF. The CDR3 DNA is TGTGCCAGCACCAGGGGACATATGAACACTGAAGCTTTCTTT.

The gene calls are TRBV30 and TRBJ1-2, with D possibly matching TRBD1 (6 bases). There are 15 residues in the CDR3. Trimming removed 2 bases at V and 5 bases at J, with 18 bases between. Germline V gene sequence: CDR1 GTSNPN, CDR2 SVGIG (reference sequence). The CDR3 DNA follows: TGTGCCTGGAGTCGGAACCTCAGGGGAGTTTATGGCTACACCTTC. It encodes CAWSRNLRGVYGYTF.

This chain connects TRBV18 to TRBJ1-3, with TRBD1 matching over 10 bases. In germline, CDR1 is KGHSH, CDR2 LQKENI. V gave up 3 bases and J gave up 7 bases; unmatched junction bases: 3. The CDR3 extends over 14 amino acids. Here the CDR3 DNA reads TGTGCCAGCTCACCGGGACAGGGGACCAACACCATATATTTT. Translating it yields CASSPGQGTNTIYF.

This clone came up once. CDR3 in amino acids: CASNRPKTSSYNEQFF. In DNA, the CDR3 is TGTGCCAGCAATCGGCCTAAGACAAGCTCCTACAATGAGCAGTTCTTC. The chain combines TRBV13 with TRBJ2-1; D is unclear. From germline, CDR1 is PRHDT and CDR2 FYEKMQ (reference sequence). The CDR3 length is 16 residues. V was cut by 7 bases and J by 0 bases, with 16 bases left in between.

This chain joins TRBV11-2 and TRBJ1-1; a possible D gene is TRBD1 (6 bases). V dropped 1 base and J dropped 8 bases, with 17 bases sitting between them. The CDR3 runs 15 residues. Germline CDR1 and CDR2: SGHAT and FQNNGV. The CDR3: CASSLGEGTLEEAFF. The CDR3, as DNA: TGTGCCAGCAGCTTAGGGGAAGGGACACTCGAAGAAGCTTTCTTT.

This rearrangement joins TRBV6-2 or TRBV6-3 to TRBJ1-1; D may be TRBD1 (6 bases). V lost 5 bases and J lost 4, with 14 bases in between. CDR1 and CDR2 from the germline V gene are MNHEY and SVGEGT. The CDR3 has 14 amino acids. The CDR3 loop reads CASSTGGGRTEAFF. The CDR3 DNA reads TGTGCCAGCAGTACCGGGGGGGGGCGCACTGAAGCTTTCTTT.

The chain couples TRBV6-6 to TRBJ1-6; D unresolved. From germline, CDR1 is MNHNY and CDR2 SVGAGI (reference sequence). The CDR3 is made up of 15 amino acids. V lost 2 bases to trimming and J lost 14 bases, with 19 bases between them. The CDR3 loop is CASSYENETGRTLHF. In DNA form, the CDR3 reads TGTGCCAGCAGTTACGAAAATGAGACGGGGAGGACCCTCCACTTT.

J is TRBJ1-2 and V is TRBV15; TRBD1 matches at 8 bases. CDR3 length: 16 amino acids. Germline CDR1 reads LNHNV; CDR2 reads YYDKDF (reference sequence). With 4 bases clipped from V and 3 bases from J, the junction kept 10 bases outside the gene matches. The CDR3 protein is CATSTGTGPSDYGYTF. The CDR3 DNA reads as TGTGCCACCAGCACCGGGACAGGCCCTTCGGACTATGGCTACACCTTC.

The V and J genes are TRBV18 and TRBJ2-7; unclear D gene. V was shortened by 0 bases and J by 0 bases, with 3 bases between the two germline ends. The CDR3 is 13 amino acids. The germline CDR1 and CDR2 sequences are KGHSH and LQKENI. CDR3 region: CASSPPNSYEQYF. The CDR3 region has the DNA TGTGCCAGCTCACCACCGAACTCCTACGAGCAGTACTTC.

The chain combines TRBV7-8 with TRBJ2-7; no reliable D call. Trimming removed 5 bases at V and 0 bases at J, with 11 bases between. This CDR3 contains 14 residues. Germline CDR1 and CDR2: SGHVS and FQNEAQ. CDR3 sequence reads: CASSPILDSYEQYF. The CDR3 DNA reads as TGTGCCAGCAGCCCTATTTTAGACTCCTACGAGCAGTACTTC.

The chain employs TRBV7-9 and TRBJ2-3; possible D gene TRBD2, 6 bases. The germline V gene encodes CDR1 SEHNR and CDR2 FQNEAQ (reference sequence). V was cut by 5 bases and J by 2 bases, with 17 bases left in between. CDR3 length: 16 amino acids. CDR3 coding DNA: TGTGCCAGCAGCCCCCGGGACTTCCCCTACACAGATACGCAGTATTTT. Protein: CASSPRDFPYTDTQYF.